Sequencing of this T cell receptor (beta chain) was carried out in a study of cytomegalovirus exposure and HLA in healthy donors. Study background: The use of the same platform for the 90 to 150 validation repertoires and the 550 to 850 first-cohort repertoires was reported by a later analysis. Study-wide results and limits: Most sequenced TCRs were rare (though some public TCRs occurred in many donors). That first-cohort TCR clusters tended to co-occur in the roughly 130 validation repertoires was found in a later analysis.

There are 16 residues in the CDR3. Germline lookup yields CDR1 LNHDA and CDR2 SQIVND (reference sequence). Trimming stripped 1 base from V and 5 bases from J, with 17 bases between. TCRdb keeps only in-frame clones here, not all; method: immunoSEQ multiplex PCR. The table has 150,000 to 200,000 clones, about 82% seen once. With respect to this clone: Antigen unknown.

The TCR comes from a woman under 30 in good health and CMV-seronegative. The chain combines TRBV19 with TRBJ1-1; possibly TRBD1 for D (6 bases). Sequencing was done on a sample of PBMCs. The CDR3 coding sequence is TGTGCCAGTAGTATAGGAAACAGGGCGAGGATGACTGAAGCTTTCTTT. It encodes CASSIGNRARMTEAFF.